This T cell receptor (beta chain) was identified during a study of T-cell memory formation after mild COVID-19. In the study overall: Clustering of TCRs was largely donor specific. Study results and limitations: There were some responding clones in pre-infection memory, which suggested that cross-reactive memory had joined. CD4+ contracting clones were found mainly in CM and EM, and CD8+ ones in EMRA.

Notes on this clonotype: The antigen is not known.

Using constant-segment primers, 5'RACE produced TCR alpha and TCR beta cDNA libraries carrying sample barcodes and UMIs. TCRdb re-analysed the 5' RACE reads in MiXCR, keeping a single row per CDR3 protein. The sample has about 350,000 distinct CDR3 sequences; roughly 13% are singletons. The source material was PBMCs or a T cell subset sorted from them (not recorded which). The TCR sequence derives from a man younger than 35 who had mild COVID-19 (a few samples of this study predate the infection). Cell type and time point are not known.

Written as DNA, the CDR3 is TGCGCCAGCAGCCAAGGTCCGGGGGCCTCGCCTAATCAGCCCCAGCATTTT. This translates into CASSQGPGASPNQPQHF. The chain couples TRBV4-1 to TRBJ1-5, with a tentative D call TRBD1 (6 bases). V lost 1 base, J lost 4 bases, and 17 bases lay in between. This CDR3 is built from 17 residues. The V gene's germline CDR1 is MGHRA and CDR2 YSYEKL.